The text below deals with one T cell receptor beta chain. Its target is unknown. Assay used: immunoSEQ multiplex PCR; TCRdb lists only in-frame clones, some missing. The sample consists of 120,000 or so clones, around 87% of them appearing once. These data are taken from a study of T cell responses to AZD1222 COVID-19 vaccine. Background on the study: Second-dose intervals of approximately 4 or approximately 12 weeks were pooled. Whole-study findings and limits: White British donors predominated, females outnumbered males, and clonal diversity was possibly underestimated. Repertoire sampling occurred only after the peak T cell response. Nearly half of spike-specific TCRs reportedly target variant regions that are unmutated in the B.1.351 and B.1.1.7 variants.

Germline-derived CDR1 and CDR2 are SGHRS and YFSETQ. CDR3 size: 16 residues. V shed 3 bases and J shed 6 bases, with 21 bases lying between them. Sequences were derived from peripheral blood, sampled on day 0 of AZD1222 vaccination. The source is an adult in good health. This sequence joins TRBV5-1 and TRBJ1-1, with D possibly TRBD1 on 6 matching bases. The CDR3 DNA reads TGCGCCAGCAGCTCGAAACAACCTACAGGGAGCGCTGAAGCTTTCTTT. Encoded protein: CASSSKQPTGSAEAFF.